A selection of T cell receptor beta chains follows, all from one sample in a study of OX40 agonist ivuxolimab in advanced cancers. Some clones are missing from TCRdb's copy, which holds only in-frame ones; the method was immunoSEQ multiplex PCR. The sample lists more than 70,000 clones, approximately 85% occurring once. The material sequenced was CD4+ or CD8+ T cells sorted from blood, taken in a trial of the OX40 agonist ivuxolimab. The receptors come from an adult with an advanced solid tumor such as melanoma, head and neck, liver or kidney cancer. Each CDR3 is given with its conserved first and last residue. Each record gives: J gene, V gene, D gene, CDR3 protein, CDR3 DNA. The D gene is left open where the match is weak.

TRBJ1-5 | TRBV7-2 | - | CASSTGQLGPQHF | TGTGCCAGCAGCACAGGACAGCTAGGCCCCCAGCATTTT
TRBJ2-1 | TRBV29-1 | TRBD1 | CSVSGGAYNEQFF | TGCAGCGTTTCAGGGGGCGCCTACAATGAGCAGTTCTTC
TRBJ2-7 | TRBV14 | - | CASSALQGRGEQYF | TGTGCCAGCAGCGCACTACAGGGACGGGGCGAGCAGTACTTC
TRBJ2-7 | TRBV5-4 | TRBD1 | CASSTDRAQREQYF | TGTGCCAGCAGCACGGACAGGGCTCAGCGGGAGCAGTACTTC
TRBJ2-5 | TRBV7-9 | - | CASSYSRRGAGPETQYF | TGTGCCAGCAGCTACTCCCGTAGGGGCGCGGGCCCGGAGACCCAGTACTTC
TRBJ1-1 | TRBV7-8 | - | CASSLAWSSEAFF | TGTGCCAGCAGCTTAGCTTGGTCTAGTGAAGCTTTCTTT
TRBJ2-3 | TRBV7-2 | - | CASSFQGTTDTQYF | TGTGCCAGCAGCTTTCAGGGTACCACAGATACGCAGTATTTT
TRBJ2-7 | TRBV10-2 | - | CASSGAYEQYF | TGCGCCAGCAGTGGGGCCTACGAGCAGTACTTC
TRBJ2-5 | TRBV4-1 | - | CASSLRSSAKETQYF | TGCGCCAGCAGTCTAAGGTCCAGCGCGAAAGAGACCCAGTACTTC
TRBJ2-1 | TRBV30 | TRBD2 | CAWSVRLAGVGEQFF | TGTGCCTGGAGTGTCAGGCTAGCGGGAGTAGGTGAGCAGTTCTTC
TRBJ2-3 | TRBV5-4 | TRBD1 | CASSFMTGGTDTQYF | TGTGCCAGCAGCTTTATGACAGGGGGCACAGATACGCAGTATTTT
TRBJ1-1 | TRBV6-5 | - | CASSYKGGTEAFF | TGTGCCAGCAGTTACAAGGGCGGCACTGAAGCTTTCTTT
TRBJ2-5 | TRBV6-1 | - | CASSEALGVSQETQYF | TGTGCCAGCAGTGAAGCGCTCGGGGTTTCCCAAGAGACCCAGTACTTC
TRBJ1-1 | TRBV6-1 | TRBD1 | CASRWDRHNTEAFF | TGTGCCAGCAGATGGGACAGACATAACACTGAAGCTTTCTTT
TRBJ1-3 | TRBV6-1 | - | CASRDGYSGNTIYF | TGTGCCAGCCGGGACGGGTACTCTGGAAACACCATATATTTT
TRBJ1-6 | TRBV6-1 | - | CASSAGGHSPLHF | TGTGCCAGCAGTGCCGGGGGTCATTCACCCCTCCACTTT